A selection of T cell receptor beta chains follows, all from one sample in a study of cytomegalovirus exposure and HLA in healthy donors. The assay was immunoSEQ multiplex PCR, and TCRdb's table has in-frame clones only and misses some. The sample has about 130,000 clones, roughly 70% seen once. The specimen sequenced was PBMCs. The receptors shown here come from a man aged 35-49 years in good health and CMV-seronegative. Each CDR3 is given with its conserved first and last residue. The D gene is left open where the match is weak. Expanded clones get a size class; other rows say once, few or many, or leave the size out.

size,D,J,V,DNA,CDR3
.,.,TRBJ1-5,TRBV4-3,TGCGCCAGCACCCCAGCCCCCGGGGATAGCAATCAGCCCCAGCATTTT,CASTPAPGDSNQPQHF
.,.,TRBJ1-3,TRBV4-3,TGCGCCAGCAGCCAAGATCTTAGCCCAACGGGAAACACCATATATTTT,CASSQDLSPTGNTIYF
.,TRBD2,TRBJ2-1,TRBV6-5,TGTGCCAGCAGGGCTAGCGGGAGATTTAATGAGCAGTTCTTC,CASRASGRFNEQFF
few,TRBD1,TRBJ2-1,TRBV4-3,TGCGCCAGCAGCCAGGCCAGGGGGCCTAGCGATGAGCAGTTCTTC,CASSQARGPSDEQFF
.,.,TRBJ2-7,TRBV9,TGTGCCAGCAGCGTAGAAGAGGTAGGGGCCTACGAGCAGTACTTC,CASSVEEVGAYEQYF
.,.,TRBJ1-1,TRBV11-3,TGTGCCAGCACGAACATCCGGGGGGCGAACACTGAAGCTTTCTTT,CASTNIRGANTEAFF
.,.,TRBJ2-1,TRBV30,TGTGCCTGGAGGGAGCTCTGGGGGGACAATGAGCAGTTCTTC,CAWRELWGDNEQFF
.,TRBD2,TRBJ2-3,TRBV30,TGTGCCTGCCCGGGACTACCTACGCAGTATTTT,CACPGLPTQYF
few,.,TRBJ2-5,TRBV11-2,TGTGCCAGCAGCTTAGGACAGGTACAAGAGACCCAGTACTTC,CASSLGQVQETQYF
.,TRBD2,TRBJ2-7,TRBV7-6,TGTGCCAGCAGCCCCCGCCTAGCGGGCTCCTACGAGCAGTACTTC,CASSPRLAGSYEQYF
few,.,TRBJ2-1,TRBV5-1,TGCGCCAGCAGTGATGCAGCGAGCTCCTACAATGAGCAGTTCTTC,CASSDAASSYNEQFF
.,TRBD2,TRBJ2-2,TRBV9,TGTGCCAGCAGCGTACCCCGCGGGACTAGCATTCCGGGGGAGCTGTTTTTT,CASSVPRGTSIPGELFF
.,TRBD2,TRBJ2-7,TRBV6-1,TGTGCCAGCAGTTGGGGGGGAAGAACTAATGAGCAGTACTTC,CASSWGGRTNEQYF
.,TRBD1,TRBJ1-2,TRBV5-1,TGCGCCAGCAGCCAAGCCCCGGGACAGGTTTATGGCTACACCTTC,CASSQAPGQVYGYTF
.,TRBD1,TRBJ2-7,TRBV7-9,TGTGCCAGCAGCTTAGGAGAGAACAGGGGCCTTTCCTACGAGCAGTACTTC,CASSLGENRGLSYEQYF
.,.,TRBJ2-3,TRBV6-1,TGTGCCAGCAGTGAAGGGGAGCGGCGCACAGATACGCAGTATTTT,CASSEGERRTDTQYF
.,.,TRBJ2-5,TRBV5-4,TGTGCCAGCAGCTTGGGGGGGGATATAAAAGAGACCCAGTACTTC,CASSLGGDIKETQYF
few,.,TRBJ2-1,TRBV28,TGTGCCAGCCTCCTAGCCTTTGAGCAGTTCTTC,CASLLAFEQFF
.,.,TRBJ2-3,TRBV28,TGTGCCAGCACTACTGGACAGTACACAGATACGCAGTATTTT,CASTTGQYTDTQYF
.,TRBD2,TRBJ2-7,TRBV7-9,TGTGCCAGCAGCTTAGGGTGGGGCGGGGGTGCGGGCGAGCAGTACTTC,CASSLGWGGGAGEQYF
.,.,TRBJ1-5,TRBV15,TGTGCCACCAGCAGGGACCGGGAGGGGGGTCAGCCCCAGCATTTT,CATSRDREGGQPQHF
.,.,TRBJ2-7,TRBV4-1,TGCGCCAGCAGCCAAGATGAGAATGAAAGGGGGCAGTACTTC,CASSQDENERGQYF
.,TRBD1,TRBJ1-2,TRBV5-6,TGTGCCAGCACGGCAGGGGGAGGATATGGCTACACCTTC,CASTAGGGYGYTF
.,TRBD1,TRBJ1-6,TRBV7-9,TGTGCCAGCAGCACCTGGACAGGGGGCGGGTCCTATAATTCACCCCTCCACTTT,CASSTWTGGGSYNSPLHF
.,.,TRBJ2-6,TRBV27,TGTGCCAGCAGGAACAACCCTGGGGCCGCCAACGTCCTGACTTTC,CASRNNPGAANVLTF
few,.,TRBJ2-7,TRBV19,TGTGCCAGTAGTAGAGCAGGGGGGCAGGGGACCTACGAGCAGTACTTC,CASSRAGGQGTYEQYF
.,TRBD1,TRBJ2-7,TRBV4-1,TGCGCCAGCAGGTTAATTCGGACAGGGCCATACGAGCAGTACTTC,CASRLIRTGPYEQYF
.,.,TRBJ2-2,TRBV29-1,TGCAGCGTTGAAGAGGGGACAAGGGCTTCGGGGGAGCTGTTTTTT,CSVEEGTRASGELFF
few,TRBD1,TRBJ2-6,TRBV5-1,TGCGCCAGCAGTTGGGGACAGGGTAGGGGGGCCAACGTCCTGACTTTC,CASSWGQGRGANVLTF
.,TRBD2,TRBJ2-7,TRBV29-1,TGCAGCGTTGAAGTGGGGACTAGCGGGAGCGGGGAGCAGTACTTC,CSVEVGTSGSGEQYF
.,TRBD2,TRBJ2-7,TRBV28,TGTGCCAGCGGGTCGACTAGCGAGTACGAGCAGTACTTC,CASGSTSEYEQYF
.,.,TRBJ2-1,TRBV29-1,TGCGGGGGGGACAGGTACAATGAGCAGTTCTTC,CGGDRYNEQFF
.,TRBD2,TRBJ2-3,TRBV7-6,TGTGCCAGCAGCCATCCAGCGGGGGGCACAGATACGCAGTATTTT,CASSHPAGGTDTQYF
.,TRBD2,TRBJ2-5,TRBV11-3,TGTGCCAGCAGCCCCGGGACTAGCGGGAGGGGTGAGACCCAGTACTTC,CASSPGTSGRGETQYF
.,TRBD1,TRBJ1-1,TRBV27,TGTGCCAGCAGTTTATACCCCCAGGGGGGCGGCACTGAAGCTTTCTTT,CASSLYPQGGGTEAFF
few,TRBD2,TRBJ2-3,TRBV29-1,TGCAGCGTCCGCGACCTAGCGGGGGTCAAGTATTTT,CSVRDLAGVKYF
.,.,TRBJ2-3,TRBV29-1,TGCAGCGTTGTTAAACAGGGATTGGCAGATACGCAGTATTTT,CSVVKQGLADTQYF
.,.,TRBJ2-7,TRBV27,TGTGCCAGCAGCCCTGGGTCGGGCGAGCAGTACTTC,CASSPGSGEQYF
once,.,TRBJ2-7,TRBV4-3,TGCGCCAGCAGCCAGGCCCCGGAGTACGAGCAGTACTTC,CASSQAPEYEQYF
few,.,TRBJ2-5,TRBV27,TGTGCCAGTTCGTTACTCCTAGGAGAGACCCAGTACTTC,CASSLLLGETQYF
.,.,TRBJ1-1,TRBV12-5,TGTGCTAGTGGTTTGCGCTTGGGCAGGCACACTGAAGCTTTCTTT,CASGLRLGRHTEAFF
.,TRBD1,TRBJ2-7,TRBV7-2,TGTGCCAGCAGCTTAGGGACAGGGGTTGGCTACGAGCAGTACTTC,CASSLGTGVGYEQYF
.,TRBD1,TRBJ2-2,TRBV7-6,TGTGCCAGCAGCCCGCGACAGGGGTTGGCCACCGGGGAGCTGTTTTTT,CASSPRQGLATGELFF
.,TRBD2,TRBJ2-3,TRBV15,TGTGCCACCAGCAGAGGAGGGTGGATAGGAGCGGGAGGGTTTGGCACAGATACGCAGTATTTT,CATSRGGWIGAGGFGTDTQYF
.,TRBD1,TRBJ2-6,TRBV5-6,TGTGCCAGCATCCTTTGGACAGGGGGAATCTCTGGGGCCAACGTCCTGACTTTC,CASILWTGGISGANVLTF